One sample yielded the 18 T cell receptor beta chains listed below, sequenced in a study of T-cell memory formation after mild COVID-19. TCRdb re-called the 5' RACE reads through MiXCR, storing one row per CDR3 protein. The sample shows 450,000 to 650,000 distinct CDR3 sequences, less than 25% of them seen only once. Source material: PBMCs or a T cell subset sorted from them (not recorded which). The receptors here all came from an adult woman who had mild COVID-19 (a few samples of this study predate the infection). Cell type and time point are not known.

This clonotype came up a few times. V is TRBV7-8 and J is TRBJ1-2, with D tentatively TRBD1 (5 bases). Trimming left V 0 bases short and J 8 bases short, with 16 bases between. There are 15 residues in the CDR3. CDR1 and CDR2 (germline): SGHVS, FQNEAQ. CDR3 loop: CASSLAPRGAGGYTF. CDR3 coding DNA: TGTGCCAGCAGCTTAGCGCCGAGAGGGGCCGGAGGCTACACCTTC.

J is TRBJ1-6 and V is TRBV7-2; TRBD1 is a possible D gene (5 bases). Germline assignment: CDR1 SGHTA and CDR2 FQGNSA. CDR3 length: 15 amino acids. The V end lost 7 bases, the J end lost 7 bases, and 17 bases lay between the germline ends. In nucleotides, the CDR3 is TGTGCCAGCAACATCGACGGGGGGACCAATTCACCCCTCCACTTT. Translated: CASNIDGGTNSPLHF.

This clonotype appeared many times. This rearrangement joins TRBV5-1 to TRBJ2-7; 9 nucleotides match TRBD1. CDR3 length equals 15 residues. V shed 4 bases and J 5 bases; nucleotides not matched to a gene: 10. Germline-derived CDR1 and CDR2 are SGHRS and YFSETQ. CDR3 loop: CASSGSNRGRNEQYF. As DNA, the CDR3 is TGCGCCAGCAGCGGCTCAAACAGGGGGCGCAACGAGCAGTACTTC. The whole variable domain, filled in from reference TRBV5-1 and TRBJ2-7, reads KAGVTQTPRYLIKTRGQQVTLSCSPISGHRSVSWYQQTPGQGLQFLFEYFSETQRNKGNFPGRFSGRQFSNSRSEMNVSTLELGDSALYLCASSGSNRGRNEQYFGPGTRLTVT.

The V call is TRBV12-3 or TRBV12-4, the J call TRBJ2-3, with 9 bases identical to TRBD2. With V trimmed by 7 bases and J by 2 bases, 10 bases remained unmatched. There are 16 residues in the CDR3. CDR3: CASNARLAGFTDTQYF. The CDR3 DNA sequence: TGTGCCAGCAACGCTAGGCTAGCGGGATTCACAGATACGCAGTATTTT.

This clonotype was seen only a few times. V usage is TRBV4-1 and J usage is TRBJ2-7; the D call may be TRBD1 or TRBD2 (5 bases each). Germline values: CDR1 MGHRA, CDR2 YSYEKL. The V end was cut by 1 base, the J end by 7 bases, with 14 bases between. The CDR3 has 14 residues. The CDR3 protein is CASSQVGTSLEQYF. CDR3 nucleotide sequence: TGCGCCAGCAGCCAAGTCGGGACCTCTCTGGAGCAGTACTTC.

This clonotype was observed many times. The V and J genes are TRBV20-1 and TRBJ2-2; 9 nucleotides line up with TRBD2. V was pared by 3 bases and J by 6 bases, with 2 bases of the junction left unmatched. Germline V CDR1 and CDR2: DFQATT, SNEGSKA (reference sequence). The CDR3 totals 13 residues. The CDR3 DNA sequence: TGCAGTGCTAGCATAGCGGGAGCCGGGGAGCTGTTTTTT. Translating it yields CSASIAGAGELFF.

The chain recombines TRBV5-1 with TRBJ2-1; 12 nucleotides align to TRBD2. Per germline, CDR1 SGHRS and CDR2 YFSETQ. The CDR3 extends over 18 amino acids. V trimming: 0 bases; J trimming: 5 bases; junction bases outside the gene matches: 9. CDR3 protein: CASSLVLAGGGMNNEQFF. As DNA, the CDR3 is TGCGCCAGCAGCTTGGTCCTAGCGGGAGGGGGAATGAACAATGAGCAGTTCTTC.

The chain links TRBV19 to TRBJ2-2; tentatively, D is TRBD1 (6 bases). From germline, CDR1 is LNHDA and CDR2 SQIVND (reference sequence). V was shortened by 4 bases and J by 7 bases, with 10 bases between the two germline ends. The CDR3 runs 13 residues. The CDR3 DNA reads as TGTGCCAGTAGTAAGACAGGAGGCGGGGAGCTGTTTTTT. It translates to CASSKTGGGELFF.

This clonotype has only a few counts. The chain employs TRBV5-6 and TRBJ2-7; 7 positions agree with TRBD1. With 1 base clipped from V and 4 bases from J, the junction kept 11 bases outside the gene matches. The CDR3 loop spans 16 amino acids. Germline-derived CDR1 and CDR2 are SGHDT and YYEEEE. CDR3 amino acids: CASSLRAWTGKYEQYF. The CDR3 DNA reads TGTGCCAGCAGCTTGCGTGCCTGGACAGGAAAATACGAGCAGTACTTC.

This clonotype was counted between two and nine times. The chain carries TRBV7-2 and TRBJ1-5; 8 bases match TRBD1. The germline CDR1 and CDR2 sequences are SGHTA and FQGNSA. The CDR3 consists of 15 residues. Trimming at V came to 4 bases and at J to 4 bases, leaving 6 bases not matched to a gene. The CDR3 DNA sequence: TGTGCCAGCAGCTCGCGGACAGGGAATAATCAGCCCCAGCATTTT. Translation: CASSSRTGNNQPQHF.

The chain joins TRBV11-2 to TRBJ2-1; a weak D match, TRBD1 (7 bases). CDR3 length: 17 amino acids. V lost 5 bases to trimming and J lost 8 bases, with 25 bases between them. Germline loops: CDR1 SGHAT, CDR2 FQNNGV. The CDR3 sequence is CASSVTSMAGGRYEQFF. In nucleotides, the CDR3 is TGTGCCAGCAGCGTAACCTCCATGGCAGGGGGGAGGTATGAGCAGTTCTTC. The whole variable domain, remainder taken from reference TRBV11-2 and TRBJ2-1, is EAGVAQSPRYKIIEKRQSVAFWCNPISGHATLYWYQQILGQGPKLLIQFQNNGVVDDSQLPKDRFSAERLKGVDSTLKIQPAKLEDSAVYLCASSVTSMAGGRYEQFFGPGTRLTVL.

In DNA form, the CDR3 reads TGTGCCAGCAGCCAAGCGGGGGGAGGGCGTTTCTACGAGCAGTACTTC. Protein product: CASSQAGGGRFYEQYF. The chain couples TRBV3-1 to TRBJ2-7; 7 bases are a match to TRBD2. Trimming removed 1 base from V and 3 bases from J; junction bases left unmatched: 9. Germline CDR1 LGHDT, CDR2 YNNKEL (reference sequence). There are 16 residues in the CDR3.

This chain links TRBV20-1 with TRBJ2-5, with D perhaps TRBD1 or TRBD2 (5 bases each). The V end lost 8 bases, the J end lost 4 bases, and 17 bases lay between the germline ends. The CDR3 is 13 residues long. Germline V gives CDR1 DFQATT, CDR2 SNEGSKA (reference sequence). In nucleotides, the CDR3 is TGCAGTCTCCAACCGGGGACGAGAGAGACCCAGTACTTC. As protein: CSLQPGTRETQYF.

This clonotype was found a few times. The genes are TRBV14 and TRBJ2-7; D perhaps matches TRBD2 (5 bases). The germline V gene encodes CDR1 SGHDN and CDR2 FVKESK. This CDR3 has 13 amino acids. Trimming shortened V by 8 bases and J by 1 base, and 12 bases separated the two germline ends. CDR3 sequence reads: CASQRTLSYEQYF. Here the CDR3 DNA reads TGTGCCAGCCAGCGGACCCTATCCTACGAGCAGTACTTC.

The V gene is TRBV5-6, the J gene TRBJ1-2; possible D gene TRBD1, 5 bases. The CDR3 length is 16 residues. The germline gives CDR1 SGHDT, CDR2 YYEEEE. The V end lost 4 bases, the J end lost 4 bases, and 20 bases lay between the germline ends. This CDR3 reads CASSPKPGTSLYGYTF. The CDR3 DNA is TGTGCCAGCAGCCCAAAGCCCGGGACTTCCCTCTATGGCTACACCTTC.

CDR3 sequence: CSASSVSNQPQHF. The CDR3 bases are TGCAGTGCTAGTAGTGTGAGCAATCAGCCCCAGCATTTT. The genes are TRBV20-1 and TRBJ1-5, with D hard to call. This CDR3 comprises 13 residues. The V and J ends lost 3 bases and 1 base respectively, with 7 bases between them. The germline V gene has CDR1 DFQATT and CDR2 SNEGSKA (reference sequence).

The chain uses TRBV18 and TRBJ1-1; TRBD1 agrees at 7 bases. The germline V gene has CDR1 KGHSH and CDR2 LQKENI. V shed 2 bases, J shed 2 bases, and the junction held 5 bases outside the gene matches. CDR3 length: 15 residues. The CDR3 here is CASSPATGLNTEAFF. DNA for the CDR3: TGTGCCAGCTCACCAGCGACAGGGTTAAACACTGAAGCTTTCTTT.

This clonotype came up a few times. CDR3 nucleotide sequence: TGCAGTGCTAGAGCGGACTATGGCTACACCTTC. Its protein is CSARADYGYTF. The chain joins TRBV20-1 to TRBJ1-2; the D is unclear. Germline V lookup: CDR1 DFQATT, CDR2 SNEGSKA (reference sequence). Trimming took off 1 base at V and 3 bases at J, with 3 bases between the two ends. The CDR3 has 11 residues.